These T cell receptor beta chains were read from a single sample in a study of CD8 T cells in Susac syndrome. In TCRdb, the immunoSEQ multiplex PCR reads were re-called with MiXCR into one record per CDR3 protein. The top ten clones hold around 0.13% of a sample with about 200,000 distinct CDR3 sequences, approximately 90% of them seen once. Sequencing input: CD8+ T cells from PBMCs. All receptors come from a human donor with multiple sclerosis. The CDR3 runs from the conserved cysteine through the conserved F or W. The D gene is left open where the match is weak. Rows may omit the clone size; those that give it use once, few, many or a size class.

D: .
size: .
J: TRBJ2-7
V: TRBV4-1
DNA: TGCGCCAGCAGCCAAATAACAGATCCCTACGAGCAGTACTTC
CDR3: CASSQITDPYEQYF

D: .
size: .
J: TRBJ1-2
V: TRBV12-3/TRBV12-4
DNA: TGTGCCAGCAGTTTGGAGGGCAGGGCGAACTATGGCTACACCTTC
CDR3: CASSLEGRANYGYTF

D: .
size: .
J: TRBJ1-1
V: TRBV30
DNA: TGTGCCTGGACGGGGGCAGGGATGAACACTGAAGCTTTCTTT
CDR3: CAWTGAGMNTEAFF

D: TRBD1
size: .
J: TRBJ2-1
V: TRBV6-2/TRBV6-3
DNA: TGTGCCAGCAGTTACTCCGGACAGGGGGACAATGAGCAGTTCTTC
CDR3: CASSYSGQGDNEQFF

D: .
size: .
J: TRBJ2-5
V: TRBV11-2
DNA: TGTGCCAGCAGCGTCTGGGAGCTAGAGACCCAGTACTTC
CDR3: CASSVWELETQYF

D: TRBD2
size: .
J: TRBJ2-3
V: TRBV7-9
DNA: TGTGCCAGCAGCTTGGGACTAGGGGGGTGGGCAGATACGCAGTATTTT
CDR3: CASSLGLGGWADTQYF

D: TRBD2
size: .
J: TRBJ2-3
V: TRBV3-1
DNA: TGTGCCAGCAGCCGCCGGGACTACTACACAGATACGCAGTATTTT
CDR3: CASSRRDYYTDTQYF

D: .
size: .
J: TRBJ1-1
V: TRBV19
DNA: TGTGCCAGTAGTACGGCGGGGTTGGGCACTGAAGCCTTCTTT
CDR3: CASSTAGLGTEAFF

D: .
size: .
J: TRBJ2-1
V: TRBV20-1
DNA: TGCAGTGCAACAAGAGGGGGGGTTGAGCAGTTCTTC
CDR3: CSATRGGVEQFF

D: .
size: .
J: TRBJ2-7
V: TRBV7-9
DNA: TGTGCCAGCAGCTTAAATCTGGGTAGCGAGCAGTACTTC
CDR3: CASSLNLGSEQYF

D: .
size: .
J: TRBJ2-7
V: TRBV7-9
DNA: TGTGCCAGCAGCTTAGGGATCCGCGAGCAGTACTTC
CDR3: CASSLGIREQYF

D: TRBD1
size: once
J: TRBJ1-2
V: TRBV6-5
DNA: TGTGCCAGCGGACAGGGAGTCTATGGCTACACCTTC
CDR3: CASGQGVYGYTF

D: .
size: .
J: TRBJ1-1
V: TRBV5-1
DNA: TGCGCCAGCAGCTTGGTGGGGCCCCAGAACACTGAAGCTTTCTTT
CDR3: CASSLVGPQNTEAFF